This T cell receptor (beta chain) is from a study of T cell responses to AZD1222 COVID-19 vaccine. Findings of the study overall: Clonal diversity was possibly underestimated; the donors were predominantly white British and more often female. Per reports, nearly half of all spike-specific TCRs target regions that are unmutated in variants.

Clones were sequenced by immunoSEQ multiplex PCR, and TCRdb holds only the in-frame ones, with some missing. The sample lists about 120,000 clones; less than 95% were seen once. Germline V CDR1 and CDR2: SGHVS, FNYEAQ. Trimming stripped 5 bases from V and 6 bases from J, with 14 bases between. The CDR3 has 13 amino acids. Concerning this clone: The antigen is unknown.

Sequencing was performed on peripheral blood, taken 28 days after the second AZD1222 dose. This TCR was sampled from an adult who received the AZD1222 COVID-19 vaccine. This chain links TRBV7-6 with TRBJ2-7; D may be TRBD1 or TRBD2 (6 bases each). The CDR3 DNA is TGTGCCAGCAGCCCAGGGGAGGCCCCCGAGCAGTACTTC. This encodes CASSPGEAPEQYF.